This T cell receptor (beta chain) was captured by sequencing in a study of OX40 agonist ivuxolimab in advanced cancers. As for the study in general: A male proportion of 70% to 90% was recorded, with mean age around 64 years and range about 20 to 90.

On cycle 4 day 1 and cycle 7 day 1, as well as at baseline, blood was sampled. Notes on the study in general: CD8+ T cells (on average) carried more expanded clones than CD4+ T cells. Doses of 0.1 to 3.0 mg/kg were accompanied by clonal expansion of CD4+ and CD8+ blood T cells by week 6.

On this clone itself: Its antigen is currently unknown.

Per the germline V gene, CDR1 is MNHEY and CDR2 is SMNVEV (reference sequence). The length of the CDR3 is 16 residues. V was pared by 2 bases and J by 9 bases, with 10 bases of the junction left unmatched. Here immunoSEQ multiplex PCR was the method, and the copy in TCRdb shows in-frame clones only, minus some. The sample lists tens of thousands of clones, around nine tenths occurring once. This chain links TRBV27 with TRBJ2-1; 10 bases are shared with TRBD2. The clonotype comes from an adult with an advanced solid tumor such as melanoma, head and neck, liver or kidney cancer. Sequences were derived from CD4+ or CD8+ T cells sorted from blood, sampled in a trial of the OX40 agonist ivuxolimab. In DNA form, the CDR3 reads TGTGCCAGCAGTTTAGGGAGCGGGAGGGCTACAAGTGAGCAGTTCTTC. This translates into CASSLGSGRATSEQFF.